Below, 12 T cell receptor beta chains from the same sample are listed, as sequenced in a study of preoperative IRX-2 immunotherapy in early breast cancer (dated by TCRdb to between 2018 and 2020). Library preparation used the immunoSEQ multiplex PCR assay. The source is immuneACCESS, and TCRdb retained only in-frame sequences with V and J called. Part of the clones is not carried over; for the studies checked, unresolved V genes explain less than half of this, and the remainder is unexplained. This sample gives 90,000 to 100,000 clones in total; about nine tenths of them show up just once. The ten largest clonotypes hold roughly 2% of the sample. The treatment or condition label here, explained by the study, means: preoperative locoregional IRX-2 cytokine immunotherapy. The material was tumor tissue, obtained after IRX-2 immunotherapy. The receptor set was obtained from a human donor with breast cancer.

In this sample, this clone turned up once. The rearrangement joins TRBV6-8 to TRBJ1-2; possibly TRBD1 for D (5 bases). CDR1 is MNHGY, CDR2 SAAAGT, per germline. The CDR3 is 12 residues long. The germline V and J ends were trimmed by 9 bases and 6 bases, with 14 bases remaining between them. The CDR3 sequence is CASFREGDGYTF. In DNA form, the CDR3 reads TGTGCCAGTTTCAGGGAAGGCGATGGCTACACCTTC.

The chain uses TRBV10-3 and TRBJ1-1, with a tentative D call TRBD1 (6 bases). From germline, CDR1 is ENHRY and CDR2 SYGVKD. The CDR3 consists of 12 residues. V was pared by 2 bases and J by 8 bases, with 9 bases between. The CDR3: CAISEIGTEAFF. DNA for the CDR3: TGTGCCATCAGTGAGATAGGGACAGAAGCTTTCTTT.

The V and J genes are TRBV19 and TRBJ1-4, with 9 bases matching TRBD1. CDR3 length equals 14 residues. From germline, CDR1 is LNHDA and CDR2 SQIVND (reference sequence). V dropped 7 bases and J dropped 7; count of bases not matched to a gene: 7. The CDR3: CASTLTGGIEKLFF. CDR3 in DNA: TGTGCCAGTACTCTGACAGGGGGGATTGAAAAACTGTTTTTT.

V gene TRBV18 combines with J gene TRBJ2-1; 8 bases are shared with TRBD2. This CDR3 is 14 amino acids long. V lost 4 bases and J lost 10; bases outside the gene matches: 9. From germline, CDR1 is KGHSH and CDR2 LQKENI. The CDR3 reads CASSLQAGAGEQFF. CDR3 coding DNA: TGTGCCAGCTCACTTCAAGCGGGAGCTGGGGAGCAGTTCTTC. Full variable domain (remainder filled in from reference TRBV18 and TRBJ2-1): NAGVMQNPRHLVRRRGQEARLRCSPMKGHSHVYWYRQLPEEGLKFMVYLQKENIIDESGMPKERFSAEFPKEGPSILRIQQVVRGDSAAYFCASSLQAGAGEQFFGPGTRLTVL.

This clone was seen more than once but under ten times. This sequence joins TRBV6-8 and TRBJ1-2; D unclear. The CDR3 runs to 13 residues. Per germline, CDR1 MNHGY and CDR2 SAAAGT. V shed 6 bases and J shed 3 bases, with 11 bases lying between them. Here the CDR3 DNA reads TGTGCCAGCAGCCTAGACGGTTACTATGGCTACACCTTC. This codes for CASSLDGYYGYTF.

CDR3 region: CASSLRTSTGELFF. The CDR3 DNA reads TGCGCCAGCAGCTTGCGGACCTCCACCGGGGAGCTGTTTTTT. The chain uses TRBV5-1 and TRBJ2-2, with D unclear. The V and J ends lost 1 base and 4 bases respectively, with 8 bases between them. CDR1 and CDR2 (germline): SGHRS, YFSETQ. The length of the CDR3 is 14 residues.

The CDR3 here is CASSWGGSGANVLTF. CDR3 nucleotide sequence: TGTGCCAGCAGTTGGGGGGGATCCGGGGCCAACGTCCTGACTTTC. J is TRBJ2-6 and V is TRBV28; 7 positions match TRBD2. Germline values: CDR1 MDHEN, CDR2 SYDVKM. The CDR3 length is 15 residues. V lost 4 bases to trimming and J lost 4 bases; unmatched junction nucleotides: 4.

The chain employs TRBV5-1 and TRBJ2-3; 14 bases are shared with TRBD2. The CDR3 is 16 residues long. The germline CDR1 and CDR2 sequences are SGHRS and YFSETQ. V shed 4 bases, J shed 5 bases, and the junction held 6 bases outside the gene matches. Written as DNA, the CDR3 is TGCGCCAGCAGCCCCGGGACTAGCGGGAGAGTAGATACGCAGTATTTT. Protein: CASSPGTSGRVDTQYF.

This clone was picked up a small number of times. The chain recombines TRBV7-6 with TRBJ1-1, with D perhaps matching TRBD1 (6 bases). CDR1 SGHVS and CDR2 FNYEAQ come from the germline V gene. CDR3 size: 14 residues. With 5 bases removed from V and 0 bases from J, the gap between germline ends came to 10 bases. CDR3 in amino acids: CASSGGGMNTEAFF. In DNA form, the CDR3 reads TGTGCCAGCAGCGGCGGGGGCATGAACACTGAAGCTTTCTTT.

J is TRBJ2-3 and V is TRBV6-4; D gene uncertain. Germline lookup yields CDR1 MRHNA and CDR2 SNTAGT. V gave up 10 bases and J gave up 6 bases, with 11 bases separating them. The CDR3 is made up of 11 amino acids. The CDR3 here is CAIIVPDTQYF. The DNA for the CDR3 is TGTGCCATCATAGTCCCGGATACGCAGTATTTT.

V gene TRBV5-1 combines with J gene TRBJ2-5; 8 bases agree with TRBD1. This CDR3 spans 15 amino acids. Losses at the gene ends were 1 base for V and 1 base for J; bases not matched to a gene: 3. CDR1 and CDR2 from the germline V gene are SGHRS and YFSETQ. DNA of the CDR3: TGCGCCAGCAGCTTGATCACAGGGGGCCAAGAGACCCAGTACTTC. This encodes CASSLITGGQETQYF.

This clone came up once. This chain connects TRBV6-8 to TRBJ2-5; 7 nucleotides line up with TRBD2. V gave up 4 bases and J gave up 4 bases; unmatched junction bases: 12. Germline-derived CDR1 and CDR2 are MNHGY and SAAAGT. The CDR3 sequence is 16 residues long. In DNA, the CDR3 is TGTGCCAGCAGTTCTGGACTAGGTTCGGGTGCAGAGACCCAGTACTTC. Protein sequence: CASSSGLGSGAETQYF.